This T cell receptor (beta chain) was observed in a study of vaccination and CD4 T cells after COVID-19. The treatment: approximately nine-day PBMC culture with coronavirus spike peptide pools or control peptides (ViraFEST assay). The germline V and J ends were trimmed by 7 bases and 1 base, with 14 bases remaining between them. The CDR3 loop spans 15 amino acids. Germline V gene sequence: CDR1 LNHDA, CDR2 SQIVND (reference sequence). This clonotype was recorded a few times. Its antigen is not known. Sequencing of the DNA from cultured CD4+ T cells was carried out with the Oncomine TCR Beta short-read assay. CD4+ T cells were cultured, and genomic DNA was extracted from them. From the PCR reads, TCRdb called clonotypes with MiXCR, one entry per CDR3 protein. Among about 22,000 distinct CDR3 sequences listed, about 39% were seen once.

The rearrangement uses TRBV19 and TRBJ1-5; tentative D call: TRBD1 (5 bases). The clonotype comes from a human donor who had recovered from COVID-19. This specimen consisted of CD4+ T cells from blood, cultured in vitro, obtained before SARS-CoV-2 vaccination. The CDR3, as DNA: TGTGCCAGTACTTACAGGCGGGGAAGCAATCAGCCCCAGCATTTT. Residues: CASTYRRGSNQPQHF.